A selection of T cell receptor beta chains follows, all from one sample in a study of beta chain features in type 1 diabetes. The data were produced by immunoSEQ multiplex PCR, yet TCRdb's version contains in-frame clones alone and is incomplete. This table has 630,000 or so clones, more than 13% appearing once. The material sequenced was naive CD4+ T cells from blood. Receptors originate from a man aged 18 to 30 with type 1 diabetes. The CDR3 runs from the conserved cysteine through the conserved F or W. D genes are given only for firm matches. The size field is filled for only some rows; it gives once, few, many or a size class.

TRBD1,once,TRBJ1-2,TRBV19,CASSRYSGTADGYTF,TGTGCCAGTAGTCGTTACTCCGGGACAGCGGATGGCTACACCTTC
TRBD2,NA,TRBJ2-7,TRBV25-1,CASSDRPSGSYEQYF,TGTGCCAGCAGTGATCGGCCTAGCGGGAGCTACGAGCAGTACTTC
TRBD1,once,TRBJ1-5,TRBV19,CASGGTGNQPQHF,TGTGCCAGTGGGGGGACAGGGAATCAGCCCCAGCATTTT
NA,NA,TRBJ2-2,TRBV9,CASSVASTWGGGELFF,TGTGCCAGCAGCGTAGCTTCTACTTGGGGTGGCGGGGAGCTGTTTTTT
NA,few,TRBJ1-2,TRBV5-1,CASSLYQGYGYTF,TGCGCCAGCAGCTTGTACCAGGGATATGGCTACACCTTC
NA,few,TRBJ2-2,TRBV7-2,CATRQGGTGELFF,TGTGCGACCCGACAGGGAGGCACCGGGGAGCTGTTTTTT
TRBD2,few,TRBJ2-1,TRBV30,CAWQLGPSGSNEQFF,TGTGCCTGGCAGCTCGGGCCTAGCGGGAGCAATGAGCAGTTCTTC
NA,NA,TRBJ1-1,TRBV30,CAWSGPFVRPEAFF,TGTGCCTGGAGTGGTCCATTCGTAAGGCCTGAAGCTTTCTTT
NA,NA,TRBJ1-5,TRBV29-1,CSVGGENQPQHF,TGCAGCGTTGGGGGGGAGAACCAGCCCCAGCATTTT
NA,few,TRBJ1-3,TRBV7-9,CASSLGVPHTIYF,TGTGCCAGCAGCTTAGGGGTGCCCCACACCATATATTTT